This T cell receptor beta chain is drawn from a study of glioma-infiltrating T cells after dendritic cell vaccination. This clone was counted only a few times. A far larger clone is one nucleotide away, so this likely arose from a read error. TCRB CDR3 was amplified from 2 ug genomic DNA or less. Clones were sequenced by immunoSEQ multiplex PCR, and TCRdb holds only the in-frame ones, with some missing. The table records 100,000 or so clones, more than 75% of them present only once. The germline gives CDR1 LNHNV, CDR2 YYDKDF (reference sequence). CDR3 length: 15 residues. The rearrangement uses TRBV15 and TRBJ1-5, with 9 bases that match TRBD1. The last part of the DNA fits TRBJ2-3 better; the J call may be wrong. This clonotype was sampled from a human donor with glioblastoma. The sequenced sample was blood, obtained before dendritic cell vaccination. The CDR3 loop reads CATSWDRELNQPQYF. The CDR3 DNA reads as TGTGCCACCAGTTGGGACAGGGAGCTAAATCAGCCCCAGTATTTT.